Below, 28 T cell receptor beta chains from the same sample are listed, as sequenced in a study (dated by TCRdb to the mid-2010s). The protocol used for the library was 5' RACE. Sequencer: Illumina MiSeq. TCRdb cleaned the public reads at Q25 with fastp, built clones with MiXCR and kept in-frame beta chains. Rows with a matching CDR3 protein are joined into one entry that keeps the most common DNA and genes. The sample records roughly 5,300 distinct CDR3 sequences, roughly 38% of which are singletons. The ten most abundant clones make up roughly 53% of the sample. The sequenced sample consisted of memory CD4+ T cells sorted from blood. What the cell subset or site label conveys for this sample: memory CD4+ T cells, CD4+CD45RO+CD25-. The receptors were gathered from a female donor with breast cancer.

CDR3 in DNA: TGTGCCAGCAGCGGGACTAGCGGGAGCTCCTACAATGAGCAGTTCTTC. Its translation is CASSGTSGSSYNEQFF. The rearrangement links TRBV9 to TRBJ2-1; TRBD2 agrees at 13 bases. Unmatched junction bases numbered 0, after V lost 3 bases and J lost 0 bases. This CDR3 comprises 16 residues. Germline V CDR1 and CDR2: SGDLS, YYNGEE.

CDR3 sequence (DNA): TGTGCCAGCAGAGGCGGGAACTATGGCTACACCTTC. Translated, it gives CASRGGNYGYTF. This chain joins TRBV2 and TRBJ1-2, with unresolved D. V was shortened by 6 bases and J by 2 bases, with 7 bases between the two germline ends. This CDR3 is 12 amino acids long. Germline V lookup: CDR1 SNHLY, CDR2 FYNNEI.

By its share, this clonotype is medium-sized (0.01 to 0.1%). The chain couples TRBV6-1 to TRBJ2-7, with D possibly TRBD1 on 6 matching bases. V was shortened by 7 bases and J by 2 bases, with 12 bases between the two germline ends. There are 13 residues in the CDR3. Germline CDR1 and CDR2: MNHNS and SASEGT. In DNA form, the CDR3 reads TGTGCCAGCAACCGACAGGATACCTACGAGCAGTACTTC. This codes for CASNRQDTYEQYF.

Points on this clonotype: This sequence may be a read error, since a much larger clone differs from it by one base. The chain has TRBV5-1 and TRBJ2-1; 8 nucleotides line up with TRBD1. Losses at the gene ends were 3 bases for V and 9 bases for J; bases not matched to a gene: 8. This CDR3 contains 14 residues. Germline loops: CDR1 SGHRS, CDR2 YFSETQ. CDR3 residues: CASSSRGPSSEQFF. CDR3 DNA: TGCGCCAGCAGCTCCAGGGGGCCAAGCAGTGAGCAGTTCTTC.

This clonotype was observed at least ten times. The chain carries TRBV18 and TRBJ2-5, with D possibly TRBD1 on 6 matching bases. Trimming cost V 2 bases and J 5 bases, with 18 bases left between them. The germline gives CDR1 KGHSH, CDR2 LQKENI. The CDR3 has 16 residues. The CDR3 DNA follows: TGTGCCAGCTCACCAAATGACTACAGGGTAAAGGAGACCCAGTACTTC. The encoded protein is CASSPNDYRVKETQYF.

In its sample, this clonotype is medium-sized. At one end, the junction sequence differs from germline, possibly due to a read error. J is TRBJ2-3 and V is TRBV2; 8 bases line up with TRBD2. This CDR3 comprises 15 residues. Germline loops: CDR1 SNHLY, CDR2 FYNNEI. In DNA form, the CDR3 reads TGTGCCAGTAGTGGTGCTAGCGGGAGCACAGATACGCAGTATTTT. It is translated as CASSGASGSTDTQYF.

This clonotype was detected a few times. The chain couples TRBV6-1 to TRBJ1-1, with TRBD1 identical over 7 bases. J gave up 1 base and V 3 bases, and 2 bases lay outside the gene matches. The CDR3 loop spans 14 amino acids. CDR1 is MNHNS and CDR2 is SASEGT in the germline V gene. CDR3 nucleotide sequence: TGTGCCAGCAGTGACGACAGGGCGAACACTGAAGCTTTCTTT. Protein product: CASSDDRANTEAFF.

By share, this clonotype ranks as medium-sized (0.01 to 0.1%). The CDR3 nucleotides read TGTGCCAGCAGCCTTCGACAGGGGGGCACTGAAGCTTTCTTT. Translating it yields CASSLRQGGTEAFF. The chain combines TRBV6-1 with TRBJ1-1, with 9 bases fitting TRBD1. Trimming removed 6 bases from V and 4 bases from J; junction bases left unmatched: 6. Germline V lookup: CDR1 MNHNS, CDR2 SASEGT. The CDR3 has 14 residues.

This clonotype was seen at least ten times. The chain joins TRBV3-1 to TRBJ2-1, with 8 bases that match TRBD2. Germline V lookup: CDR1 LGHDT, CDR2 YNNKEL (reference sequence). Unmatched junction bases numbered 5, after V lost 1 base and J lost 6 bases. This CDR3 comprises 15 residues. In DNA, the CDR3 is TGTGCCAGCAGCCAAGGGCCGGGAGGGAGCAATGAGCAGTTCTTC. This sequence encodes CASSQGPGGSNEQFF.

A few counts support this clonotype. The V call is TRBV4-2, the J call TRBJ2-7; D is tentatively TRBD1 or TRBD2 (5 bases each). The CDR3 length is 16 residues. Trimming pared 3 bases from V and 0 bases from J, leaving 15 bases between. Germline CDR1 LGHNA, CDR2 YNFKEQ. The DNA for the CDR3 is TGTGCCAGCAGCCACCACGGGGCAGATAGCTCCTACGAGCAGTACTTC. Translating it yields CASSHHGADSSYEQYF.

Note on this clonotype: A read error is likely, as this CDR3 ends without the conserved phenylalanine or tryptophan. This chain joins TRBV6-2 or TRBV6-3 and TRBJ2-7; D is tentatively TRBD1 or TRBD2 (5 bases each). Germline CDR1 reads MNHEY; CDR2 reads SVGEGT. The CDR3 extends over 16 amino acids. CDR3 region: CASSSLGVPSSYEQYS. DNA of the CDR3: TGCGCCAGCAGTTCGCTGGGGGTTCCCTCCTCCTACGAGCAGTACTCC.

This clonotype showed up just a few times. Germline and junction disagree at one end, which may indicate a read error. This chain links TRBV12-3 or TRBV12-4 with TRBJ1-5; D unclear. This CDR3 has 12 amino acids. The CDR3 bases are TGTACCAGCAGTAAAAACAGTCAGCCCCAGCATTTT. This encodes CTSSKNSQPQHF.

The V call is TRBV29-1, the J call TRBJ2-1; no clear D. V lost 7 bases, J lost 5 bases, and 9 bases lay in between. This CDR3 contains 11 residues. The germline CDR1 and CDR2 sequences are SQVTM and ANQGSEA. This CDR3 is CSASRDNEQFF. In DNA form, the CDR3 reads TGCAGCGCGTCCCGGGACAATGAGCAGTTCTTC.

This clonotype is medium-sized (0.01 to 0.1%) within its sample. This rearrangement joins TRBV27 to TRBJ2-5, with 7 nucleotides matching TRBD2. V shed 8 bases, J shed 7 bases, and the junction held 22 bases outside the gene matches. The CDR3 is 17 residues long. CDR1 is MNHEY and CDR2 is SMNVEV in the germline V gene (reference sequence). CDR3 region: CASRSFTREGASGTQYF. The CDR3 bases are TGTGCCAGCCGATCTTTCACGAGGGAGGGAGCTTCGGGGACCCAGTACTTC.

The chain employs TRBV7-2 and TRBJ2-5; a weak D match, TRBD1 (5 bases). CDR1 SGHTA and CDR2 FQGNSA come from the germline V gene. Trimming cost V 1 base and J 5 bases, with 11 bases left between them. This CDR3 has 14 amino acids. The CDR3 nucleotides are TGTGCCAGCAGCTTAGGGACATGGAACGAGACCCAGTACTTC. The encoded protein is CASSLGTWNETQYF.

This rearrangement joins TRBV6-6 to TRBJ2-5, with 7 bases that match TRBD2. Germline-derived CDR1 and CDR2 are MNHNY and SVGAGI (reference sequence). This CDR3 has 14 amino acids. The trim removed 4 bases at V and 2 bases at J, leaving 4 bases unmatched. The CDR3 coding sequence is TGTGCCAGCAGTTGGACTAGACAACAAGAGACCCAGTACTTC. It codes for CASSWTRQQETQYF.

This clonotype is judged medium-sized. The gene calls are TRBV12-3 or TRBV12-4 and TRBJ2-7; no clear D. The CDR3 extends over 14 amino acids. V was shortened by 4 bases and J by 0 bases, with 10 bases between the two germline ends. The CDR3 DNA is TGTGCCAGCAGTTGGCAATTCCCCTCCTACGAGCAGTACTTC. Its protein product is CASSWQFPSYEQYF.

With regard to this clonotype: The junction differs from germline at one of its ends, possibly a read error. CDR3 in DNA: TGTGCCAGCAGCCTCACCCGGGACATCCGAAACACCACATATTTT. It is translated as CASSLTRDIRNTTYF. The rearrangement uses TRBV4-2 and TRBJ1-3; TRBD1 might be the D (6 bases). Per germline, CDR1 LGHNA and CDR2 YNFKEQ. The CDR3 is 15 residues long.

The sample holds many counts of this clonotype. DNA for the CDR3: TGTGCCAGCAGCCGGGACAGGGCATACGAGCAGTACTTC. Translated: CASSRDRAYEQYF. The V and J genes are TRBV12-3 or TRBV12-4 and TRBJ2-7, with 9 bases identical to TRBD1. V lost 6 bases to trimming and J lost 4 bases; unmatched junction nucleotides: 4. The CDR3 extends over 13 amino acids.

In its sample, this clonotype was seen many times. The chain carries TRBV5-1 and TRBJ1-6; 9 nucleotides align to TRBD1. This CDR3 comprises 14 residues. CDR1 is SGHRS and CDR2 is YFSETQ in the germline V gene. V shed 4 bases, J shed 7 bases, and the junction held 3 bases outside the gene matches. For the CDR3, the DNA is TGCGCCAGCAGCACAACAGGGGGCAATTCACCCCTCCACTTT. This encodes CASSTTGGNSPLHF.

This clonotype is medium-sized within its sample. The chain couples TRBV9 to TRBJ2-7; no firm D call. Trimming removed 0 bases from V and 3 bases from J, with 10 bases in between. This CDR3 comprises 14 residues. Germline CDR1 and CDR2: SGDLS and YYNGEE. The CDR3: CASSVDETYYEQYF. For the CDR3, the DNA is TGTGCCAGCAGCGTAGATGAGACATACTACGAGCAGTACTTC.

Only a few counts were recorded for this clonotype. Given a much more abundant clone one base away, this may be a read error. The CDR3 sequence: CATSDYADTQYF. The CDR3 coding sequence is TGTGCCACCAGTGATTACGCAGATACGCAGTATTTT. The chain joins TRBV24-1 to TRBJ2-3, with D uncertain. Trimming shortened V by 2 bases and J by 4 bases, and 3 bases separated the two germline ends. Germline loops: CDR1 KGHDR, CDR2 SFDVKD. The CDR3 sequence is 12 residues long.

This chain links TRBV2 with TRBJ2-7; D not certain. The CDR3 covers 13 residues. V was clipped by 6 bases and J by 0 bases, with 9 bases between them. CDR1 SNHLY and CDR2 FYNNEI come from the germline V gene. The CDR3 DNA reads as TGTGCCAGCAGCGCAGACGTCTCCTACGAGCAGTACTTC. This encodes CASSADVSYEQYF.

The chain carries TRBV6-6 and TRBJ1-1; D call uncertain. Trimming removed 7 bases from V and 3 bases from J, with 12 bases in between. The CDR3 sequence is 13 residues long. CDR1 and CDR2 from the germline V gene are MNHNY and SVGAGI (reference sequence). CDR3 DNA sequence: TGTGCCAGCAAACGGAGAGGAGACACTGAAGCTTTCTTT. It specifies CASKRRGDTEAFF.

This clonotype is judged medium-sized (0.01 to 0.1%). The chain has TRBV5-1 and TRBJ2-5; weak D call: TRBD1 (5 bases). Germline V gives CDR1 SGHRS, CDR2 YFSETQ. The germline V and J ends were trimmed by 0 bases and 2 bases, with 8 bases remaining between them. This CDR3 region has 14 residues. This CDR3 reads CASSLGGSQETQYF. Written as DNA, the CDR3 is TGCGCCAGCAGCTTGGGGGGCAGTCAAGAGACCCAGTACTTC.

This clonotype was seen a handful of times. The chain combines TRBV7-2 with TRBJ2-7; the match to TRBD2 covers 7 bases. The V and J ends lost 4 bases and 2 bases, in that order; junction bases with no gene match: 11. Germline CDR1 reads SGHTA; CDR2 reads FQGNSA. The CDR3 is 16 amino acids. The CDR3 here is CASSSASSSGTYEQYF. CDR3 nucleotides: TGTGCCAGCAGCTCCGCGTCGTCTAGCGGAACCTACGAGCAGTACTTC.

This clonotype is termed medium-sized (0.01 to 0.1%). The chain couples TRBV29-1 to TRBJ2-3; the D call may be TRBD1 or TRBD2 (5 bases each). The CDR3 has 12 amino acids. The V end was cut by 1 base, the J end by 7 bases, with 9 bases between. CDR1 is SQVTM, CDR2 ANQGSEA, per germline. The CDR3 region is CSVEVSGHTQYF. DNA of the CDR3: TGCAGCGTTGAAGTCTCGGGGCATACGCAGTATTTT.

J is TRBJ1-2 and V is TRBV28, with 7 positions matching TRBD1. The J segment lost 3 bases and the V segment lost 6 bases, leaving 4 bases of the junction unmatched. This CDR3 has 13 amino acids. Per germline, CDR1 MDHEN and CDR2 SYDVKM. The CDR3 loop is CASSRQGYYGYTF. The DNA of the CDR3 is TGTGCCAGCAGCCGACAGGGATACTATGGCTACACCTTC.